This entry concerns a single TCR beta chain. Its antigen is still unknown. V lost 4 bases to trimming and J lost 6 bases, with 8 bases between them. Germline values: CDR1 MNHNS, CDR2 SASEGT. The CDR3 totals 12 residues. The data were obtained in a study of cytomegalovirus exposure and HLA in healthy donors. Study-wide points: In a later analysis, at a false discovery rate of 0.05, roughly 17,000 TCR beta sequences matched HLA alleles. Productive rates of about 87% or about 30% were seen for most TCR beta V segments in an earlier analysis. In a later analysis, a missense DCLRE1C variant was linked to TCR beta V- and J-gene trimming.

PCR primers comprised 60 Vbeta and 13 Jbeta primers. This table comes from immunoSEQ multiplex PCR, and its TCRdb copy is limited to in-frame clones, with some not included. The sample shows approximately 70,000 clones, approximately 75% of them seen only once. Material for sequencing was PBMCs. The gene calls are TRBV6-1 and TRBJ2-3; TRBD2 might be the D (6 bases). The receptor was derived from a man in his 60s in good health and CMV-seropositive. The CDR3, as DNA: TGTGCCAGCAGTGCTAGCGACGATACGCAGTATTTT. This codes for CASSASDDTQYF.